A selection of T cell receptor beta chains follows, all from one sample in a study of T cell repertoires in cytomegalovirus infection. TCRdb reprocessed the reads with MiXCR, giving one entry per CDR3 protein. The sample has hundreds of thousands of distinct CDR3 sequences; more than 20% are singletons. Source material: CD8+ T cells from PBMCs. All receptors come from a human donor in good health (CMV status not recorded). Some clones in this sample may be carry-over from other donors' samples. Both conserved end residues are part of each CDR3.

j_call v_call cdr3_aa
TRBJ2-7 TRBV7-8 CASSLWDRGLEQYF
TRBJ2-7 TRBV7-9 CASSLAISADEQYF
TRBJ1-1 TRBV9 CASNMSGGTEAFF
TRBJ1-2 TRBV29-1 CSVEARRGPANYGYTF
TRBJ1-1 TRBV7-6 CASSPVGQHTEAFF
TRBJ2-3 TRBV28 CASQMGCGGTDTQYF
TRBJ2-3 TRBV14 CASSTGTDTQYF
TRBJ2-5 TRBV7-9 CASSSRDSHHQETQYF
TRBJ2-1 TRBV29-1 CSVRGGTYNEQFF
TRBJ2-2 TRBV7-6 CASSQRAGELFF
TRBJ2-1 TRBV7-9 CASSLKQGQFF
TRBJ1-1 TRBV7-9 CVSSSRETGGGAFF
TRBJ2-1 TRBV29-1 CSVEELGLVPNEQFF
TRBJ2-1 TRBV6-2/TRBV6-3 CASSYRPTRDYEQFF
TRBJ2-1 TRBV19 CASSSSGGVSNEQFF
TRBJ2-2 TRBV7-6 CASSTRLAGGNTGELFF
TRBJ2-3 TRBV6-5 CAIRGGDTDTQYF
TRBJ2-7 TRBV29-1 CSVEDTAGYEQYF
TRBJ1-4 TRBV7-9 CASSLYSAGGEKLFF
TRBJ2-1 TRBV2 CASRWTSGGGNEQFF
TRBJ1-2 TRBV24-1 CATRRGSGYTF
TRBJ2-1 TRBV19 CASSIGTSSMGEQFF
TRBJ2-1 TRBV6-5 CASSPDRASNNEQFF
TRBJ2-3 TRBV28 CASSPDRGATDTQYF
TRBJ2-5 TRBV24-1 CATSGRGEETQYF
TRBJ1-5 TRBV28 CASSSGPQRGPRDNNQPQHF
TRBJ1-2 TRBV7-2 CASSYVIGGDYGYTF
TRBJ2-7 TRBV5-5 CASSLVGQHYEQYF
TRBJ1-5 TRBV12-3/TRBV12-4 CASSTGGSNQPQHF
TRBJ2-5 TRBV20-1 CSARDKVAGGPQETQYF
TRBJ2-2 TRBV7-7 CASSPGLYTGELFF
TRBJ2-4 TRBV29-1 CSVDGLAKNIQYF
TRBJ2-5 TRBV15 CATSRETDYQETQYF
TRBJ2-1 TRBV7-9 CASSFGTSRGSSYNEQFF
TRBJ2-5 TRBV7-2 CASSLRYSVLDSQETQYF
TRBJ2-1 TRBV2 CASSAQDRLLPGNYNEQFF
TRBJ1-1 TRBV12-3/TRBV12-4 CASSLTGGAEAFF
TRBJ1-1 TRBV14 CASSLFLGVDTEAFF
TRBJ2-1 TRBV12-3/TRBV12-4 CASLSGTQNEQFF
TRBJ2-3 TRBV6-5 CATAEGARTDTQYF
TRBJ2-3 TRBV2 CARSTRQGIRDTQYF
TRBJ2-5 TRBV7-8 CASSPYRYQETQYF
TRBJ1-1 TRBV7-9 CASSNQASEAFF
TRBJ1-4 TRBV6-5 CANSFGTSPDLFF
TRBJ2-7 TRBV20-1 CSARGKWDSYEQYF
TRBJ2-1 TRBV28 CASSFGLAGGSSYNEQFF
TRBJ1-1 TRBV14 CASSQEYRAPEAFF
TRBJ1-1 TRBV29-1 CSVREGNTEAFF
TRBJ1-4 TRBV25-1 CASSGWDQNEKLFF
TRBJ2-7 TRBV12-5 CASGLISGSSSYEQYF
TRBJ1-1 TRBV7-8 CASSLAVLGPRHTEAFF
TRBJ2-5 TRBV29-1 CSVVNFKAEKTQYF
TRBJ2-1 TRBV7-8 CASSLVPRLSSYNEQFF
TRBJ1-5 TRBV2 CASTDRAGQPQHF
TRBJ2-5 TRBV7-2 CASGIPTYSAGAPETQYF